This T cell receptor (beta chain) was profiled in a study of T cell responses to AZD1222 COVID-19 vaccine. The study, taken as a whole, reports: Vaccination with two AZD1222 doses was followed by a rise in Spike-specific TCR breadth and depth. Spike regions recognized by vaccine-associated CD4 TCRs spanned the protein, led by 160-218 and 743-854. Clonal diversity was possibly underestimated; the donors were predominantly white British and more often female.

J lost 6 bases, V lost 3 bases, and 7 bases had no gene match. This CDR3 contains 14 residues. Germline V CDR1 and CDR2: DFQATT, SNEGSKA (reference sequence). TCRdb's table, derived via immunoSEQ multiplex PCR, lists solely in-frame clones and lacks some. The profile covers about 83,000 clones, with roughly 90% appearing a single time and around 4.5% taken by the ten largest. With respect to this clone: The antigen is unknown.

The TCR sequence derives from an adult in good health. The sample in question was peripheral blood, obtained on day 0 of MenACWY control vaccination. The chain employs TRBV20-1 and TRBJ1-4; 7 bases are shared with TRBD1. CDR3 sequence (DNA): TGCAGTGCTAGTACGGGACAGCTTGATGAAAAACTGTTTTTT. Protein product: CSASTGQLDEKLFF.